This T cell receptor beta chain appears in the sequencing data of a study of spatial heterogeneity in lung cancer. Overall study: Among detected sequences, beta-chain ones consistently exceeded alpha-chain ones in number. Mean representation of each unique TCR and UMI combination in the raw reads exceeded nine occurrences. Study-wide points: Expanded alpha and beta TCR counts within tumors tracked tumor mutation counts.

About this clonotype itself: As yet, its antigen is unknown. This beta chain is a stray sequence in a library constructed for alpha chains; its clone size is not meaningful.

TCRdb processed the 5' RACE reads anew with MiXCR; each CDR3 protein has one entry. The sample lists approximately 10,000 distinct CDR3 sequences; more than 4.5% were seen once. Described time point: sample taken at primary tumor resection. Tumor, nontumor lung or frozen PBMC supplied whole RNA that was sequenced unsorted. The CDR3 has 16 amino acids. The V gene end was trimmed by 5 bases and the J gene end by 8 bases; junction bases not matched to a gene: 9. The germline CDR1 and CDR2 sequences are MDHEN and SYDVKM. The gene calls are TRBV28 and TRBJ2-1; 13 bases are a match to TRBD2. The sequence was obtained from a male donor with early-stage non-small cell lung cancer. The sequencing used lung tumor tissue, collected at surgery. As DNA, the CDR3 is TGTGCCAGCAGTCTCCGGACTAGCGGGGGATGGTATGAGCAGTTCTTC. Translation gives CASSLRTSGGWYEQFF.